The clone carrying this TCR beta chain has a count of ten or more. Its antigen is not known. Unique molecular identifiers were built into the TCRbeta library. TCRdb reprocessed the PCR reads via MiXCR and lists one record per CDR3 protein. This sample has approximately 290,000 distinct CDR3 sequences, with 11% found just once. The sample comes from a study of T-cell reconstitution after alpha-beta-depleted transplantation in children. Germline assignment: CDR1 SGHRS and CDR2 YFSETQ. CDR3 length: 16 residues. With 1 base clipped from V and 1 base from J, the junction kept 5 bases outside the gene matches. Study-wide results and caveats: Roughly two months post-transplant, alpha-beta T cells reportedly originated from several hundred graft clones that had expanded. After one year, T-cell counts and TCRbeta diversity mostly came from new T cells. Surviving recipient T cells and thymic progenitors produced the high day-60 TCRbeta diversity seen in some patients.

The source was peripheral blood, collected 180 days after TCRalphabeta/CD19-depleted stem cell transplant. The sequence derives from a male patient aged 2 to 10 who had a stem cell transplant for chronic granulomatous disease, so the T cells may come from the graft donor. V is TRBV5-1 and J is TRBJ2-3; 8 bases align to TRBD2. CDR3 amino acids: CASSLPGLARTDTQYF. For the CDR3, the DNA is TGCGCCAGCAGCTTGCCCGGACTAGCCCGCACAGATACGCAGTATTTT.